This entry is about one TCR beta chain. The CDR3 contains 15 residues. Germline V gives CDR1 MNHNY, CDR2 SVGAGI (reference sequence). V dropped 4 bases and J dropped 2 bases, with 12 bases sitting between them. The sample is drawn from a study of CD8+ T cells in alopecia areata. For the study at large: Scoring treated patients' severity relied on the percentage of scalp area affected.

Treatment described: oral pan-JAK inhibitor, 5-10 mg twice daily. Peripheral blood samples and lesional scalp punch biopsies were obtained from alopecia areata patients. RNA, once extracted, was reverse transcribed into cDNA for use as the sequencing template. Produced via immunoSEQ multiplex PCR; TCRdb's table is partial and in-frame only. The sample lists over 150,000 clones, roughly 64% occurring once. The chain carries TRBV6-6 and TRBJ2-1, with D perhaps matching TRBD1 or TRBD2 (5 bases each). The clonotype originates from a human donor with alopecia areata. The specimen comprised CD4+ T cells sorted from blood, sampled at week 24, from a patient treated with tofacitinib. The CDR3 sequence: CASSSTGAAYNEQFF. The CDR3 DNA follows: TGTGCCAGCAGTTCTACCGGGGCCGCCTACAATGAGCAGTTCTTC.